A few counts support the clone carrying this TCR beta chain. This sample also contains other DNA sequences that code for the same CDR3. RNA was isolated and reverse transcribed to cDNA, the sequencing template. TCRdb's copy holds only in-frame clones and misses some; the assay was immunoSEQ multiplex PCR. The sample has more than 90,000 clones, about three fifths seen once. Treatment defined: oral pan-JAK inhibitor, 5-10 mg twice daily. This sample was taken from a study of CD8+ T cells in alopecia areata. The CDR3 has 13 amino acids. V dropped 0 bases and J dropped 3 bases, with 5 bases sitting between them. CDR1 is MNHEY and CDR2 is SMNVEV in the germline V gene (reference sequence).

This sample comprised CD8+ T cells sorted from blood, obtained at week 24, from a patient treated with tofacitinib. The sequence derives from a human donor with alopecia areata. The chain uses TRBV27 and TRBJ2-5; D ambiguous. The DNA for the CDR3 is TGTGCCAGCAGTTTATCGGGCGAAGAGACCCAGTACTTC. Its translation is CASSLSGEETQYF.